These 28 T cell receptor beta chains were sequenced from one sample in a study of blood T cell repertoires in COVID-19. Sequenced by immunoSEQ multiplex PCR; TCRdb stores in-frame clones only, minus some. The sample carries about 270,000 clones, approximately 85% recorded once. The source material was PBMCs or T cells enriched from blood (not recorded which). These receptors were taken from a woman in her 50s with acute COVID-19.

The chain couples TRBV6-5 to TRBJ2-1; 14 bases line up with TRBD2. The CDR3 runs to 15 residues. The ends lost 8 bases at V and 6 bases at J; junction bases unmatched: 6. CDR1 and CDR2 from the germline V gene are MNHEY and SVGAGI. The CDR3 sequence is CASVRTSGGLNEQFF. CDR3 DNA: TGTGCCAGCGTACGGACTAGCGGGGGGCTCAATGAGCAGTTCTTC.

This clone appeared a few times. This chain joins TRBV5-6 and TRBJ1-2; possibly TRBD1 for D (6 bases). V lost 4 bases and J lost 4, with 17 bases in between. The CDR3 has 15 residues. Per germline, CDR1 SGHDT and CDR2 YYEEEE. The CDR3 loop reads CASSPEGGQSYGYTF. In nucleotides, the CDR3 is TGTGCCAGCAGCCCTGAAGGCGGACAGAGCTATGGCTACACCTTC.

V is TRBV18 and J is TRBJ1-5; 8 positions agree with TRBD1. The CDR3 covers 16 residues. CDR1 and CDR2 from the germline V gene are KGHSH and LQKENI. The V segment lost 4 bases and the J segment 0 bases; nucleotides outside the gene matches: 5. CDR3 coding DNA: TGTGCCAGCTCACGGGGACAGGCGACTAGCAATCAGCCCCAGCATTTT. As protein: CASSRGQATSNQPQHF. Based on the CDR3 plus reference TRBV18 and TRBJ1-5, the full variable domain is NAGVMQNPRHLVRRRGQEARLRCSPMKGHSHVYWYRQLPEEGLKFMVYLQKENIIDESGMPKERFSAEFPKEGPSILRIQQVVRGDSAAYFCASSRGQATSNQPQHFGDGTRLSIL.

The chain employs TRBV5-1 and TRBJ1-4; TRBD1 might be the D (5 bases). Germline V gives CDR1 SGHRS, CDR2 YFSETQ. Trimming cost V 4 bases and J 6 bases, with 13 bases left between them. The CDR3 covers 14 residues. The CDR3 region is CASSLQGRDEKLFF. The CDR3 DNA is TGCGCCAGCAGCCTTCAGGGTAGGGATGAAAAACTGTTTTTT.

The rearrangement links TRBV6-5 to TRBJ1-1, with 9 bases fitting TRBD1. CDR1 and CDR2 from the germline V gene are MNHEY and SVGAGI. This CDR3 spans 14 amino acids. V shed 8 bases and J 3 bases; nucleotides not matched to a gene: 7. For the CDR3, the DNA is TGTGCCAGCCGCCGGGACAGGGTCGACACTGAAGCTTTCTTT. It encodes CASRRDRVDTEAFF.

The chain joins TRBV7-8 to TRBJ2-7; 8 nucleotides match TRBD1. Germline values: CDR1 SGHVS, CDR2 FQNEAQ. The V segment lost 5 bases and the J segment 5 bases; nucleotides outside the gene matches: 8. This CDR3 has 14 residues. CDR3 coding DNA: TGTGCCAGCAGCATAGGACAGGGCTCGCACGAGCAGTACTTC. Translation: CASSIGQGSHEQYF.

A few counts support this clone. This chain connects TRBV11-1 to TRBJ1-1; D uncertain. This CDR3 comprises 14 residues. CDR1 is SGHAT and CDR2 is FQDESV in the germline V gene (reference sequence). V shed 5 bases and J shed 11 bases, with 21 bases lying between them. CDR3: CASSPRVSRREAFF. The CDR3 DNA sequence: TGTGCCAGCAGCCCGAGGGTGTCAAGGCGCGAGGCTTTCTTT.

This sequence joins TRBV6-2 or TRBV6-3 and TRBJ2-2, with no clear D. CDR3 length: 16 residues. Germline CDR1 reads MNHEY; CDR2 reads SVGEGT. V shed 0 bases and J shed 0 bases, with 8 bases lying between them. The CDR3 sequence: CASSYSGTANTGELFF. CDR3 sequence (DNA): TGTGCCAGCAGTTACTCCGGAACAGCGAACACCGGGGAGCTGTTTTTT.

In the case of this clone: Other DNA sequences within the sample encode an identical CDR3. The chain's CDR3 is CASSPRGADEKLFF. The CDR3 DNA sequence: TGTGCCAGCTCACCGCGGGGAGCAGATGAAAAACTGTTTTTT. The J gene is TRBJ1-4, the V gene TRBV18; D call uncertain. Germline CDR1 and CDR2: KGHSH and LQKENI. There are 14 residues in the CDR3. Trimming cost V 3 bases and J 6 bases, with 11 bases left between them.

The chain employs TRBV9 and TRBJ1-2; 7 bases are a match to TRBD1. The CDR3 has 18 amino acids. V lost 5 bases and J lost 0; bases outside the gene matches: 16. Germline V gene lookup returns CDR1 SGDLS and CDR2 YYNGEE. The CDR3 spells CASSAGTAPGNSNYGYTF. In DNA, the CDR3 is TGTGCCAGCAGTGCCGGGACAGCTCCCGGGAACTCTAACTATGGCTACACCTTC. The full variable domain, completed using reference TRBV9 and TRBJ1-2, is DSGVTQTPKHLITATGQRVTLRCSPRSGDLSVYWYQQSLDQGLQFLIQYYNGEERAKGNILERFSAQQFPDLHSELNLSSLELGDSALYFCASSAGTAPGNSNYGYTFGSGTRLTVV.

V is TRBV7-9 and J is TRBJ1-2, with unresolved D. Trimming stripped 5 bases from V and 5 bases from J, with 21 bases between. Germline assignment: CDR1 SEHNR and CDR2 FQNEAQ (reference sequence). This CDR3 contains 16 residues. The CDR3 coding sequence is TGTGCCAGCAGCCATCCGGGTGGGTTGAGGGAATATGGCTACACCTTC. Translating gives CASSHPGGLREYGYTF. Looking up the rest from reference TRBV7-9 and TRBJ1-2 gives the full variable domain: DTGVSQNPRHKITKRGQNVTFRCDPISEHNRLYWYRQTLGQGPEFLTYFQNEAQLEKSRLLSDRFSAERPKGSFSTLEIQRTEQGDSAMYLCASSHPGGLREYGYTFGSGTRLTVV.

This chain links TRBV5-4 with TRBJ1-6; TRBD1 matches at 9 bases. The J segment lost 9 bases and the V segment lost 4 bases, leaving 5 bases of the junction unmatched. Germline values: CDR1 SGHNT, CDR2 YYREEE (reference sequence). The length of the CDR3 is 14 residues. The CDR3, as DNA: TGTGCCAGCAGCCCCGGGACAGGGATTTCACCCCTCCACTTT. Amino acid sequence: CASSPGTGISPLHF. The whole variable domain, filled in from reference TRBV5-4 and TRBJ1-6, reads ETGVTQSPTHLIKTRGQQVTLRCSSQSGHNTVSWYQQALGQGPQFIFQYYREEENGRGNFPPRFSGLQFPNYSSELNVNALELDDSALYLCASSPGTGISPLHFGNGTRLTVT.

This chain links TRBV30 with TRBJ1-1; D might be TRBD1 (6 bases). The V end lost 2 bases, the J end lost 6 bases, and 16 bases lay between the germline ends. Germline values: CDR1 GTSNPN, CDR2 SVGIG (reference sequence). The CDR3 loop spans 14 amino acids. For the CDR3, the DNA is TGTGCCTGGAGTCCTGGACAGTACTGGGCTGAAGCTTTCTTT. Encoded protein: CAWSPGQYWAEAFF.

This clone was detected a few times. The chain recombines TRBV7-9 with TRBJ1-1, with D possibly being TRBD1 (5 bases). Deletions cut 5 bases from V and 11 bases from J, with 15 bases between. Per the germline V gene, CDR1 is SEHNR and CDR2 is FQNEAQ (reference sequence). The CDR3 covers 12 residues. The CDR3 here is CASSLQGVEAFF. The DNA of the CDR3 is TGTGCCAGCAGCCTCCAGGGTGTCGAGGCTTTCTTT.

The chain joins TRBV3-1 (or the pseudogene TRBV3-2) to TRBJ2-7; D is undetermined. Germline V CDR1 and CDR2: LGHDT, YNNKEL (reference sequence). V was pared by 0 bases and J by 7 bases, with 10 bases between. The CDR3 is 13 amino acids. Written as DNA, the CDR3 is TGTGCCAGCAGCCAAGAACCCGCCGGGGAGCAGTACTTC. As protein: CASSQEPAGEQYF.

The chain combines TRBV4-3 with TRBJ1-3; D uncertain. The CDR3 loop spans 13 amino acids. Looked up from germline, CDR1 is LGHNA and CDR2 is YSLEER. V gave up 6 bases and J gave up 4 bases, with 10 bases separating them. This CDR3 is CASRPSAGNTIYF. CDR3 DNA: TGCGCCAGCAGACCATCTGCGGGAAACACCATATATTTT.

This clone was detected only once. The rearrangement links TRBV5-4 to TRBJ2-7, with 7 bases lining up with TRBD2. The CDR3 is made up of 15 amino acids. The germline gives CDR1 SGHNT, CDR2 YYREEE (reference sequence). The junction had 13 bases not matched to a gene; V was cut back by 4 bases and J by 6 bases. The CDR3 reads CASSLLSGIQAEQYF. CDR3 DNA: TGTGCCAGCAGCCTCCTGAGCGGGATCCAGGCCGAGCAGTACTTC.

J is TRBJ2-1 and V is TRBV2; 13 bases map to TRBD2. The CDR3 has 15 amino acids. Trimming removed 6 bases from V and 6 bases from J; junction bases left unmatched: 5. CDR1 SNHLY and CDR2 FYNNEI come from the germline V gene. This CDR3 is CASRLLAGGPNEQFF. As DNA, the CDR3 is TGTGCCAGCAGGCTACTAGCGGGGGGGCCCAATGAGCAGTTCTTC.

The CDR3: CASRGTGMNTEAFF. The DNA of the CDR3 is TGTGCCAGCAGGGGGACAGGGATGAACACTGAAGCTTTCTTT. The chain links TRBV25-1 to TRBJ1-1, with 9 bases identical to TRBD1. Trimming removed 6 bases from V and 0 bases from J; junction bases left unmatched: 2. There are 14 residues in the CDR3. Looked up from germline, CDR1 is MGHDK and CDR2 is SYGVNS. Based on the CDR3 plus reference TRBV25-1 and TRBJ1-1, the full variable domain is EADIYQTPRYLVIGTGKKITLECSQTMGHDKMYWYQQDPGMELHLIHYSYGVNSTEKGDLSSESTVSRIRTEHFPLTLESARPSHTSQYLCASRGTGMNTEAFFGQGTRLTVV.

This chain joins TRBV30 and TRBJ1-1, with 9 bases identical to TRBD1. This CDR3 is built from 16 residues. Germline loops: CDR1 GTSNPN, CDR2 SVGIG (reference sequence). The junction had 13 bases not matched to a gene; V was cut back by 4 bases and J by 4 bases. CDR3 sequence reads: CAWTPGQGISFTEAFF. Written as DNA, the CDR3 is TGTGCCTGGACTCCGGGACAGGGTATCTCATTCACTGAAGCTTTCTTT.

The chain uses TRBV15 and TRBJ2-7; 9 nucleotides match TRBD2. Germline CDR1 LNHNV, CDR2 YYDKDF (reference sequence). Unmatched junction bases numbered 3, after V lost 1 base and J lost 5 bases. This CDR3 comprises 14 residues. Written as DNA, the CDR3 is TGTGCCACCAGCAGAGCCGGGACTAGCCACGAGCAGTACTTC. Amino acid sequence: CATSRAGTSHEQYF.

The chain joins TRBV6-5 to TRBJ1-2; TRBD1 agrees at 9 bases. Germline V gene lookup returns CDR1 MNHEY and CDR2 SVGAGI. The CDR3 contains 14 residues. With 6 bases clipped from V and 8 bases from J, the junction kept 10 bases outside the gene matches. The CDR3 here is CASRLSRTGVGYTF. The CDR3 DNA reads TGTGCCAGCAGATTATCTCGGACAGGGGTCGGCTACACCTTC.

The V gene is TRBV10-3, the J gene TRBJ1-2; 7 positions match TRBD1. V shed 1 base, J shed 6 bases, and the junction held 11 bases outside the gene matches. Germline V gene data show CDR1 as ENHRY and CDR2 as SYGVKD. This CDR3 is 16 amino acids long. CDR3 region: CAISELGTAASDGYTF. CDR3 in DNA: TGTGCCATCAGTGAGTTGGGGACAGCGGCTTCGGATGGCTACACCTTC.

The chain couples TRBV20-1 to TRBJ2-1, with TRBD1 matching 8 bases. Germline loops: CDR1 DFQATT, CDR2 SNEGSKA (reference sequence). CDR3 length equals 14 residues. With V trimmed by 3 bases and J by 2 bases, 3 bases remained unmatched. The CDR3 spells CSASRTGTYNEQFF. The DNA for the CDR3 is TGCAGTGCTAGTAGGACAGGGACCTACAATGAGCAGTTCTTC.

The chain uses TRBV3-1 (or the pseudogene TRBV3-2) and TRBJ2-1, with TRBD2 identical over 8 bases. The CDR3 loop spans 17 amino acids. J lost 9 bases, V lost 3 bases, and 16 bases had no gene match. The germline gives CDR1 LGHDT, CDR2 YNNKEL (reference sequence). The CDR3 loop reads CASSQGSPGLGVSEQFF. The CDR3 region has the DNA TGTGCCAGCAGCCAGGGATCGCCGGGACTAGGGGTGAGTGAGCAGTTCTTC.

The chain links TRBV11-2 to TRBJ2-1; possibly TRBD2 for D (6 bases). Germline CDR1 SGHAT, CDR2 FQNNGV. The CDR3 covers 14 residues. V was shortened by 5 bases and J by 8 bases, with 16 bases between the two germline ends. CDR3 loop: CASSPGGGKDEQFF. The CDR3 coding sequence is TGTGCCAGCAGCCCCGGGGGAGGTAAGGATGAGCAGTTCTTC.

The rearrangement links TRBV19 to TRBJ1-1; TRBD1 aligns across 8 bases. This CDR3 has 15 residues. The trim removed 5 bases at V and 5 bases at J, leaving 10 bases unmatched. CDR1 and CDR2 (germline): LNHDA, SQIVND (reference sequence). The CDR3 nucleotides read TGTGCCAGTAGTTTTCCCGGGACAGGAGGAACTGAAGCTTTCTTT. Residues: CASSFPGTGGTEAFF.

The rearrangement uses TRBV5-1 and TRBJ1-1; D not resolved. This CDR3 region has 13 residues. Looked up from germline, CDR1 is SGHRS and CDR2 is YFSETQ. Trimming took 0 bases from V and 3 from J, leaving 6 bases between them. CDR3: CASSLDQDTEAFF. The CDR3 nucleotides are TGCGCCAGCAGCTTGGATCAGGACACTGAAGCTTTCTTT.